The 27 T cell receptor beta chains in this list originate from one sample, sequenced in a study of shared clonotypes between healthy human individuals. Clones were sequenced by immunoSEQ multiplex PCR, and TCRdb holds only the in-frame ones, with some missing. The repertoire includes 630,000 or so clones, 95% to 98% of them detected once, and approximately 0.3% sits in the top ten. CD45RO-negative cells were positively selected for CCR7, leaving out terminally differentiated effector memory CD45RA+ cells. Sequencing used naive CD8+ T cells sorted from blood. These receptors came from a man under 40 in good health.

The gene calls are TRBV29-1 and TRBJ2-7; D perhaps matches TRBD2 (5 bases). The CDR3 runs 13 residues. V shed 6 bases and J shed 3 bases, with 15 bases lying between them. The germline V gene has CDR1 SQVTM and CDR2 ANQGSEA. The CDR3: CSVEDEDGYEQYF. CDR3 nucleotide sequence: TGCAGCGTGGAGGATGAGGACGGCTACGAGCAGTACTTC.

V gene TRBV7-8 combines with J gene TRBJ2-5; a possible D gene is TRBD1 (6 bases). Germline loops: CDR1 SGHVS, CDR2 FQNEAQ. Trimming removed 3 bases at V and 5 bases at J, with 10 bases between. This CDR3 has 13 amino acids. The CDR3 DNA reads TGTGCCAGCAGCTTCGACAGGCTGGAGACCCAGTACTTC. It encodes CASSFDRLETQYF. Complete variable domain (other parts from reference TRBV7-8 and TRBJ2-5): GAGVSQSPRYKVAKRGQDVALRCDPISGHVSLFWYQQALGQGPEFLTYFQNEAQLDKSGLPSDRFFAERPEGSVSTLKIQRTQQEDSAVYLCASSFDRLETQYFGPGTRLLVL.

The chain couples TRBV6-1 to TRBJ1-2; D is undetermined. The CDR3 loop spans 11 amino acids. The V gene's germline CDR1 is MNHNS and CDR2 SASEGT. V was clipped by 4 bases and J by 8 bases, with 8 bases between them. This chain's CDR3 is CASSAREGYTF. The DNA for the CDR3 is TGTGCCAGCAGTGCCCGAGAGGGCTACACCTTC.

The chain joins TRBV5-1 to TRBJ2-1; 9 positions match TRBD2. V trimming: 2 bases; J trimming: 5 bases; junction bases outside the gene matches: 5. Germline V CDR1 and CDR2: SGHRS, YFSETQ. The CDR3 totals 15 residues. CDR3 sequence reads: CASSFYAGGNNEQFF. The CDR3 DNA reads as TGCGCCAGCAGCTTCTATGCGGGAGGGAACAATGAGCAGTTCTTC.

This clone occurred once. The chain links TRBV27 to TRBJ2-7, with TRBD2 as a possible D gene (7 bases). The germline V gene has CDR1 MNHEY and CDR2 SMNVEV (reference sequence). V lost 6 bases, J lost 5 bases, and 20 bases lay in between. The CDR3 loop spans 15 amino acids. The CDR3 region has the DNA TGTGCCAGCAGGTGGGGAGGGGGAGTCGGGAACGAGCAGTACTTC. Its translation: CASRWGGGVGNEQYF.

Points on this clone: Other DNA variants within this sample encode the same CDR3. The rearrangement links TRBV5-6 to TRBJ2-7; 8 nucleotides line up with TRBD1. Germline trimming cut 3 bases from V and 4 bases from J; bases unmatched to any gene: 0. Germline V gene data show CDR1 as SGHDT and CDR2 as YYEEEE. The CDR3 spans 12 residues. The CDR3 nucleotides are TGTGCCAGCAGCTGGACAGGGTACGAGCAGTACTTC. Its translation is CASSWTGYEQYF.

The gene calls are TRBV5-5 and TRBJ2-7; D unclear. The germline V gene encodes CDR1 SGHKS and CDR2 YYEKEE (reference sequence). This CDR3 region has 11 residues. The V end lost 4 bases, the J end lost 3 bases, and 5 bases lay between the germline ends. Written as DNA, the CDR3 is TGTGCCAGCAGCGCCCTCTACGAGCAGTACTTC. Residues: CASSALYEQYF.

The V and J genes are TRBV4-1 and TRBJ2-2, with 7 bases that match TRBD2. Germline-derived CDR1 and CDR2 are MGHRA and YSYEKL. The CDR3 contains 17 residues. V lost 0 bases and J lost 7; bases outside the gene matches: 11. The CDR3 DNA reads TGCGCCAGCAGCCAAGATAGGTGGGAGGGCCGAGGCGGGGAGCTGTTTTTT. This sequence encodes CASSQDRWEGRGGELFF.

The rearrangement joins TRBV7-2 to TRBJ2-7; 8 bases line up with TRBD1. The length of the CDR3 is 15 residues. The J segment lost 2 bases and the V segment lost 4 bases, leaving 7 bases of the junction unmatched. Per germline, CDR1 SGHTA and CDR2 FQGNSA. This CDR3 reads CASSSAGGPTYEQYF. CDR3 in DNA: TGTGCCAGCAGCTCCGCAGGGGGCCCAACCTACGAGCAGTACTTC. Using reference TRBV7-2 and TRBJ2-7 for the parts outside the CDR3, the full variable domain is GAGVSQSPSNKVTEKGKDVELRCDPISGHTALYWYRQSLGQGLEFLIYFQGNSAPDKSGLPSDRFSAERTGGSVSTLTIQRTQQEDSAVYLCASSSAGGPTYEQYFGPGTRLTVT.

This chain connects TRBV27 to TRBJ2-7; D is possibly TRBD2 (6 bases). CDR1 is MNHEY, CDR2 SMNVEV, per germline (reference sequence). Trimming stripped 0 bases from V and 3 bases from J, with 15 bases between. This CDR3 spans 16 amino acids. CDR3 DNA sequence: TGTGCCAGCAGTTTATCTTCGCCGGCGGGAAGCTACGAGCAGTACTTC. Translation: CASSLSSPAGSYEQYF.

This CDR3 is CASSSTESYEQYF. For the CDR3, the DNA is TGTGCCAGCAGCTCCACAGAGTCCTACGAGCAGTACTTC. The genes are TRBV11-2 and TRBJ2-7; D remains ambiguous. V was trimmed by 4 bases and J by 1 base, leaving 8 bases between them. Germline CDR1 and CDR2: SGHAT and FQNNGV. The CDR3 totals 13 residues.

The chain joins TRBV28 to TRBJ2-2; 7 bases are shared with TRBD1. This CDR3 region has 14 residues. CDR1 MDHEN and CDR2 SYDVKM come from the germline V gene. Germline trimming cut 7 bases from V and 0 bases from J; bases unmatched to any gene: 2. The CDR3, as DNA: TGTGCCAGCATCGACAGGGCGAACACCGGGGAGCTGTTTTTT. This encodes CASIDRANTGELFF.

The rearrangement joins TRBV9 to TRBJ2-2, with 7 bases fitting TRBD2. Trimming took 0 bases from V and 4 from J; bases not matched to a gene: 6. The CDR3 contains 16 residues. Germline V CDR1 and CDR2: SGDLS, YYNGEE. CDR3 in amino acids: CASSVGGRAPTGELFF. Written as DNA, the CDR3 is TGTGCCAGCAGCGTAGGTGGGAGGGCCCCCACCGGGGAGCTGTTTTTT.

CDR3 region: CAISVIKGSYEQYF. CDR3 sequence (DNA): TGTGCCATCAGTGTTATAAAGGGGTCCTACGAGCAGTACTTC. V usage is TRBV10-3 and J usage is TRBJ2-7; a weak D match, TRBD1 (5 bases). Germline values: CDR1 ENHRY, CDR2 SYGVKD. The ends were cut back, 4 bases at V and 1 base at J, with 11 bases in the middle. This CDR3 contains 14 residues.

The rearrangement uses TRBV7-9 and TRBJ2-1; D might be TRBD2 (6 bases). The CDR3 is 15 amino acids. Germline V gene lookup returns CDR1 SEHNR and CDR2 FQNEAQ (reference sequence). The V end lost 3 bases, the J end lost 2 bases, and 11 bases lay between the germline ends. CDR3 sequence: CASSFLGGAYNEQFF. DNA for the CDR3: TGTGCCAGCAGCTTCCTCGGGGGTGCCTACAATGAGCAGTTCTTC.

The chain carries TRBV11-2 and TRBJ2-1; possibly TRBD2 for D (5 bases). This CDR3 is 16 amino acids long. V was pared by 4 bases and J by 2 bases, with 15 bases between. CDR1 is SGHAT, CDR2 FQNNGV, per germline. As DNA, the CDR3 is TGTGCCAGCAGCTCACCTGAGCGGCCCCCCTACAATGAGCAGTTCTTC. This translates into CASSSPERPPYNEQFF.

The chain combines TRBV30 with TRBJ2-2, with D hard to call. The CDR3 has 12 residues. Germline CDR1 GTSNPN, CDR2 SVGIG (reference sequence). V was cut by 5 bases and J by 6 bases, with 10 bases left in between. As DNA, the CDR3 is TGTGCCTGGGGTGCCGGGCCCGGGGAGCTGTTTTTT. This translates into CAWGAGPGELFF.

The gene calls are TRBV4-1 and TRBJ2-2, with D possibly being TRBD1 (6 bases). The CDR3 has 17 amino acids. Germline values: CDR1 MGHRA, CDR2 YSYEKL. V dropped 1 base and J dropped 6 bases, with 18 bases sitting between them. The CDR3 DNA reads TGCGCCAGCAGCCAAGCCACAGGGTCGTCCTTTGCCGGGGAGCTGTTTTTT. Translation: CASSQATGSSFAGELFF.

The genes are TRBV10-2 and TRBJ2-5, with D hard to call. Germline values: CDR1 WSHSY, CDR2 SAAADI. V was shortened by 3 bases and J by 7 bases, with 12 bases between the two germline ends. The CDR3 sequence is 13 residues long. This CDR3 reads CASSEFRVGTQYF. DNA for the CDR3: TGCGCCAGCAGTGAATTCCGGGTAGGGACCCAGTACTTC.

Details on this clone: This same CDR3 is encoded by further DNA sequences in the sample. The CDR3 sequence: CASSPIGNEQFF. The DNA for the CDR3 is TGTGCCAGCAGTCCTATCGGCAATGAGCAGTTCTTC. This sequence joins TRBV27 and TRBJ2-1; D is undetermined. Germline CDR1 MNHEY, CDR2 SMNVEV (reference sequence). The CDR3 covers 12 residues. Trimming took 5 bases from V and 6 from J, leaving 8 bases between them.

The chain combines TRBV27 with TRBJ2-3; maybe TRBD2 (6 bases). Trimming shortened V by 1 base and J by 2 bases, and 10 bases separated the two germline ends. Germline CDR1 is MNHEY and CDR2 is SMNVEV (reference sequence). The CDR3 has 15 residues. The CDR3 coding sequence is TGTGCCAGCAGTTTATATCGGACTACCACAGATACGCAGTATTTT. Encoded protein: CASSLYRTTTDTQYF.

The chain is built from TRBV6-1 and TRBJ1-4; unclear D gene. The CDR3 runs to 19 residues. CDR1 is MNHNS, CDR2 SASEGT, per germline. V gave up 1 base and J gave up 0 bases, with 18 bases separating them. Here the CDR3 reads CASSEERLLVRATNEKLFF. CDR3 coding DNA: TGTGCCAGCAGTGAAGAGCGACTCCTAGTTCGGGCAACTAATGAAAAACTGTTTTTT.

This clone was seen only once. The chain has TRBV6-6 and TRBJ2-3; 7 positions agree with TRBD2. The CDR3 runs to 11 residues. Germline assignment: CDR1 MNHNY and CDR2 SVGAGI (reference sequence). The ends lost 9 bases at V and 8 bases at J; junction bases unmatched: 5. The DNA of the CDR3 is TGTGCCAGTTTAGGCGGGGGTACGCAGTATTTT. This sequence encodes CASLGGGTQYF.

The chain combines TRBV4-1 with TRBJ2-3, with 12 positions matching TRBD1. CDR3 size: 20 residues. Trimming took 4 bases from V and 0 from J; bases not matched to a gene: 14. Germline loops: CDR1 MGHRA, CDR2 YSYEKL. CDR3 sequence (DNA): TGCGCCAGCAGCCCTCACCCGGGACAGGGGGCCGATGTGAGCACAGATACGCAGTATTTT. Amino acids: CASSPHPGQGADVSTDTQYF.

The chain links TRBV9 to TRBJ1-3; D ambiguous. Per the germline V gene, CDR1 is SGDLS and CDR2 is YYNGEE. V was clipped by 3 bases and J by 6 bases, with 4 bases between them. The length of the CDR3 is 11 residues. The CDR3 DNA is TGTGCCAGCAGCGACTCAAACACCATATATTTT. As protein: CASSDSNTIYF.

The chain recombines TRBV13 with TRBJ2-7, with TRBD1 as a possible D gene (5 bases). CDR1 is PRHDT and CDR2 is FYEKMQ in the germline V gene (reference sequence). This CDR3 is built from 12 residues. Trimming left V 2 bases short and J 7 bases short, with 9 bases between. CDR3 in DNA: TGTGCCAGCAGCTTACCAGGGTTGGAGCAGTACTTC. Residues: CASSLPGLEQYF. Using reference TRBV13 and TRBJ2-7 for the parts outside the CDR3, the full variable domain is AAGVIQSPRHLIKEKRETATLKCYPIPRHDTVYWYQQGPGQDPQFLISFYEKMQSDKGSIPDRFSAQQFSDYHSELNMSSLELGDSALYFCASSLPGLEQYFGPGTRLTVT.

This clone has a handful of counts. This chain uses TRBV6-6 with TRBJ1-5; perhaps TRBD1 as D (6 bases). V shed 6 bases and J shed 0 bases, with 15 bases lying between them. The CDR3 has 16 residues. Germline V gives CDR1 MNHNY, CDR2 SVGAGI (reference sequence). CDR3 nucleotide sequence: TGTGCCAGCAGCAGACAGGACCACTATAGCAATCAGCCCCAGCATTTT. As protein: CASSRQDHYSNQPQHF.